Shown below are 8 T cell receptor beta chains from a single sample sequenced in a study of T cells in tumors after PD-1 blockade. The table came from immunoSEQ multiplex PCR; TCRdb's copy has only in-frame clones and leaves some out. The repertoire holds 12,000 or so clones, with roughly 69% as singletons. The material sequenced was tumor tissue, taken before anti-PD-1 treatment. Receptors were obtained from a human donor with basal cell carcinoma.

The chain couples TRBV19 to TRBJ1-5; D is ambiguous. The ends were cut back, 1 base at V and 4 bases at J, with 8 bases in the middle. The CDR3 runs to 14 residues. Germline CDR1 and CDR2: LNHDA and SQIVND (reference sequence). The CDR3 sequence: CASSIARMNQPQHF. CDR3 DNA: TGTGCCAGTAGTATAGCACGGATGAATCAGCCCCAGCATTTT.

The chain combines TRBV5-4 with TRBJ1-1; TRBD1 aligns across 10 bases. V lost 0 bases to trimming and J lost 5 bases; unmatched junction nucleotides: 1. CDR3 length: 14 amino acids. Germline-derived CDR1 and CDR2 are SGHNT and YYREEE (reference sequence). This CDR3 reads CASSLVGQGTEAFF. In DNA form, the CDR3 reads TGTGCCAGCAGCTTGGTGGGACAGGGGACTGAAGCTTTCTTT.

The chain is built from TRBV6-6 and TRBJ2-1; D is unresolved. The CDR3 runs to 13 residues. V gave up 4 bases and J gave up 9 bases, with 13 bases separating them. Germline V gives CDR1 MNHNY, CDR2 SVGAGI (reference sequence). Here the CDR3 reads CASSSLQNGEQFF. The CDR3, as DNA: TGTGCCAGCAGTTCCCTTCAGAACGGTGAGCAGTTCTTC.

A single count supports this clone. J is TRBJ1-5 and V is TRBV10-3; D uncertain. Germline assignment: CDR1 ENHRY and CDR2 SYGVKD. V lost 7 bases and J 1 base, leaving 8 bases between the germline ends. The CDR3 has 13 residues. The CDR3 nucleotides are TGTGCCATCAATTCGGGGAGCAATCAGCCCCAGCATTTT. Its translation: CAINSGSNQPQHF.

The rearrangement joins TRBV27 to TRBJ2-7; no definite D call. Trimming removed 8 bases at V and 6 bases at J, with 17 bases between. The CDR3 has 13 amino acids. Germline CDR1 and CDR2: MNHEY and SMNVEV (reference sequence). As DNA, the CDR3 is TGTGCCAGCGGGTACCTTAGGCGCTCCGAGCAGTACTTC. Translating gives CASGYLRRSEQYF.

CDR3 DNA: TGTGCCTGGAGGGTTGACAGGGCCACTGAAGCTTTCTTT. This gives the protein CAWRVDRATEAFF. This chain connects TRBV30 to TRBJ1-1; TRBD1 matches 7 bases. This CDR3 is built from 13 residues. Trimming cost V 3 bases and J 4 bases; bases outside gene matches: 5. CDR1 GTSNPN and CDR2 SVGIG come from the germline V gene (reference sequence).

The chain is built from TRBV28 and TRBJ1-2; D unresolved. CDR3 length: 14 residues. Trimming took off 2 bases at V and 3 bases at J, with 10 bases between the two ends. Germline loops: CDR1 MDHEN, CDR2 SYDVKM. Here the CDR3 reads CASSLLPEYYGYTF. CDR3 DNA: TGTGCCAGCAGTTTACTTCCGGAGTACTATGGCTACACCTTC.

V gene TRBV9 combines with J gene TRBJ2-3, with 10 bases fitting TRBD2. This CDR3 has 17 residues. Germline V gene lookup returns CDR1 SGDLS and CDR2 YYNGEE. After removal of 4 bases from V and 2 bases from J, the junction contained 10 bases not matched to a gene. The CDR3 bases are TGTGCCAGCAGCACCGAGCCTAGCGGGAGACACACAGATACGCAGTATTTT. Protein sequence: CASSTEPSGRHTDTQYF.